Listed below are T cell receptor beta chains from one sample, sequenced in a study of identical twins. Using its own MiXCR run on the 5' RACE reads, TCRdb lists one record per CDR3 protein. Seen here are 750,000 to 950,000 distinct CDR3 sequences, around 12% observed once, and the top ten hold around 1.6%. This sample also belongs to another study, concerning yellow fever vaccine responses in identical twins.

Sequenced: PBMCs. These receptors all stem from a woman aged 18 to 35 in good health. CDR3s include the opening cysteine and the closing phenylalanine or tryptophan. A D gene is named only where the DNA matches it firmly. The size field is filled for only some rows; it gives once, few, many or a size class.

TRBV28	TRBD2	-	TRBJ2-5	TGTGCCAGCAGTACGCCTCAGGGACTAGCGGGAGGGGGAGAGACCCAGTACTTC	CASSTPQGLAGGGETQYF
TRBV28	TRBD2	-	TRBJ2-3	TGTGCCAGCAGTTTGCGCCCAGCGGGGGGCCCAGATACGCAGTATTTT	CASSLRPAGGPDTQYF
TRBV27	TRBD2	-	TRBJ2-1	TGTGCCAGCAATTCCCTAGCGGGGGGCTACAATGAGCAGTTCTTC	CASNSLAGGYNEQFF
TRBV3-1	-	-	TRBJ1-2	TGTGCCTGCAGCCAATCGCGGACCGGGCAGCGCTATGGCTACACCTTC	CACSQSRTGQRYGYTF
TRBV27	TRBD1	-	TRBJ1-4	TGTGCCAGCAGAAGAGGGGGCGGCCCTCGAGATGAAAAACTGTTTTTT	CASRRGGGPRDEKLFF
TRBV24-1	-	-	TRBJ2-5	TGTGCCACCAGTGATCCGGGACACACCCAAGAGACCCAGTACTTC	CATSDPGHTQETQYF
TRBV9	-	-	TRBJ2-5	TGTGCCAGCAGCGTAGGTGCAGCGGGCGCGATTGAGACCCAGTACTTC	CASSVGAAGAIETQYF
TRBV27	TRBD1	few	TRBJ2-4	TGTGCCAGCAGTGAAATCAGGGGGCTTGGCAAAAACATTCAGTACTTC	CASSEIRGLGKNIQYF
TRBV4-1	-	few	TRBJ2-1	TGCGCCAGCAGCCAAGAGGGACCCTATTCCTACAATGAGCAGTTCTTC	CASSQEGPYSYNEQFF
TRBV6-1	TRBD1	few	TRBJ2-5	TGTGCCAGCAGCCCTTTCTCCCGGGACAGAAGAGAGACCCAGTACTTC	CASSPFSRDRRETQYF
TRBV20-1	TRBD2	-	TRBJ2-3	TGCAGTGCTATATCGACTAGCGGGAATCAAGATACGCAGTATTTT	CSAISTSGNQDTQYF
TRBV12-3/TRBV12-4	TRBD1	few	TRBJ2-2	TGTGCCAGCAGTCCACAGGGGCACACCGGGGAGCTGTTTTTT	CASSPQGHTGELFF
TRBV2	TRBD1	few	TRBJ1-1	TGTGCCAGCAGCACAGGGGCCACTGAAGCTTTCTTT	CASSTGATEAFF
TRBV10-3	-	many	TRBJ1-2	TGTGCCATCAGGATGGGAAAGACGCATGGCTACACCTTC	CAIRMGKTHGYTF
TRBV9	TRBD1	-	TRBJ2-7	TGTGCCAGCAGCGTAGGTGGGGACAGGGCCTACGAGCAGTACTTC	CASSVGGDRAYEQYF
TRBV11-3	-	-	TRBJ2-7	TGTGCCAGCAGCTCTCCGTACTTCCCCTACGAGCAGTACTTC	CASSSPYFPYEQYF